This TCR beta chain was documented in a study of graft-versus-host responses after intestinal transplantation. Study as a whole: Each transplant was multivisceral, liver-intestinal, or isolated intestinal. After anti-thymocyte globulin induction, recipients took tacrolimus and steroids for roughly three years.

TCRdb's copy holds only in-frame clones and misses some; the assay was immunoSEQ multiplex PCR. The sample yields about 21,000 clones, around 43% seen once. The ends were cut back, 6 bases at V and 0 bases at J, with 30 bases in the middle. Germline V gives CDR1 MGHRA, CDR2 YSYEKL. CDR3 length: 20 residues. Responders (roughly 200,000, CFSE-labeled) met roughly 200,000 stimulators that were irradiated and violet-dye-labeled. The responders that had proliferated, CFSE-low CD3+CD4+ and CD3+CD8+ cells, were sorted after the reaction. V and J are TRBV4-1 and TRBJ2-7, with D maybe TRBD1 (6 bases). The clonotype comes from a human patient who received an intestinal transplant. Sequencing used alloreactive CD8+ T cells from a mixed lymphocyte reaction culture, obtained before intestinal transplant. Subset meaning: CFSE-low proliferating T cells sorted from roughly six-day pre-transplant mixed lymphocyte reaction (GvH or HvG direction). The CDR3 spells CASSTTTGIRFRLSSYEQYF. DNA of the CDR3: TGCGCCAGCAGTACAACAACAGGGATTCGGTTCCGGTTGAGCTCCTACGAGCAGTACTTC.